The next 20 T cell receptor beta chains were all read from a single sample in a study of cytomegalovirus exposure and HLA in healthy donors. 13 Jbeta primers and 60 Vbeta primers were used for the PCR. Profiled with immunoSEQ multiplex PCR; TCRdb holds only in-frame clones, not every one. The sample shows approximately 100,000 clones, around 83% of them seen only once. Specimen: PBMCs. The receptors shown here come from a woman aged 18 to 35 in good health and CMV-seronegative.

The chain combines TRBV4-2 with TRBJ1-6, with 7 positions matching TRBD1. CDR1 and CDR2 (germline): LGHNA, YNFKEQ. The CDR3 spans 15 residues. Losses at the gene ends were 1 base for V and 6 bases for J; bases not matched to a gene: 3. CDR3 protein: CASSQADRVNSPLHF. Here the CDR3 DNA reads TGTGCCAGCAGCCAAGCCGACAGGGTTAATTCACCCCTCCACTTT.

The chain links TRBV27 to TRBJ1-4, with 11 bases fitting TRBD1. V was clipped by 2 bases and J by 6 bases; unmatched bases: 8. The CDR3 runs to 17 residues. CDR1 and CDR2 (germline): MNHEY, SMNVEV (reference sequence). The CDR3, as DNA: TGTGCCAGCAGTTTACCCCGGACAGGGGGCAGGTATGAAAAACTGTTTTTT. This sequence encodes CASSLPRTGGRYEKLFF.

The chain employs TRBV28 and TRBJ2-5; 8 bases agree with TRBD2. The J call is doubtful: the DNA matches TRBJ2-7 better. From germline, CDR1 is MDHEN and CDR2 SYDVKM. CDR3 length equals 13 residues. The CDR3: CASRGGGHYEQYF. The CDR3 DNA reads TGTGCCAGCCGCGGCGGGGGGCACTACGAGCAGTACTTC.

The rearrangement uses TRBV10-2 and TRBJ1-5; weak D call: TRBD1 (5 bases). This CDR3 region has 16 residues. V lost 6 bases and J lost 0, with 15 bases in between. In germline, CDR1 is WSHSY, CDR2 SAAADI. CDR3 protein: CASSGGTYNSNQPQHF. The DNA for the CDR3 is TGCGCCAGCAGCGGGGGGACGTACAATAGCAATCAGCCCCAGCATTTT.

In regard to this clone: The identical CDR3 is also encoded by other nucleotide sequences in the sample. The chain couples TRBV6-6 to TRBJ2-7; the match to TRBD2 covers 11 bases. The V gene end was trimmed by 2 bases and the J gene end by 2 bases; junction bases not matched to a gene: 5. The germline V gene encodes CDR1 MNHNY and CDR2 SVGAGI (reference sequence). The CDR3 contains 16 residues. CDR3 region: CASSYALAGGAYEQYF. Written as DNA, the CDR3 is TGTGCCAGCAGTTACGCGCTAGCGGGAGGAGCCTACGAGCAGTACTTC.

This clone was seen just once. The rearrangement joins TRBV28 to TRBJ2-1; perhaps TRBD2 as D (6 bases). Germline CDR1 MDHEN, CDR2 SYDVKM. V gave up 5 bases and J gave up 15 bases, with 17 bases separating them. The CDR3 totals 12 residues. The CDR3 nucleotides are TGTGCCAGCAGTACGACTAGTCGGGGTGGGTTCTTC. It encodes CASSTTSRGGFF.

The V gene is TRBV29-1, the J gene TRBJ2-7; 8 bases line up with TRBD1. CDR3 length: 14 amino acids. CDR1 is SQVTM and CDR2 is ANQGSEA in the germline V gene. V dropped 2 bases and J dropped 4; count of bases not matched to a gene: 7. The CDR3 nucleotides read TGCAGCGTTGAATCCCGGACAGGGTTATACGAGCAGTACTTC. It translates to CSVESRTGLYEQYF.

The CDR3 nucleotides are TGCGCCAGCAGCTTGGCCGGGTTTCCGAACTATGGCTACACCTTC. Translation: CASSLAGFPNYGYTF. The chain combines TRBV5-1 with TRBJ1-2; no clear D gene. The CDR3 has 15 residues. Germline V lookup: CDR1 SGHRS, CDR2 YFSETQ. Trimming shortened V by 0 bases and J by 2 bases, and 11 bases separated the two germline ends. Looking up the rest from reference TRBV5-1 and TRBJ1-2 gives the full variable domain: KAGVTQTPRYLIKTRGQQVTLSCSPISGHRSVSWYQQTPGQGLQFLFEYFSETQRNKGNFPGRFSGRQFSNSRSEMNVSTLELGDSALYLCASSLAGFPNYGYTFGSGTRLTVV.

V and J are TRBV7-2 and TRBJ2-1; no clear D gene. The V gene's germline CDR1 is SGHTA and CDR2 FQGNSA. The V and J ends lost 1 base and 7 bases respectively, with 11 bases between them. This CDR3 spans 14 amino acids. The CDR3 reads CASSLDFIANEQFF. The CDR3 DNA reads TGTGCCAGCAGCTTAGATTTTATAGCTAATGAGCAGTTCTTC.

The rearrangement uses TRBV19 and TRBJ1-2; the D gene is possibly TRBD1 (5 bases). V was shortened by 7 bases and J by 3 bases, with 9 bases between the two germline ends. The CDR3 contains 12 residues. In germline, CDR1 is LNHDA, CDR2 SQIVND (reference sequence). This chain's CDR3 is CASTDNYYGYTF. CDR3 nucleotide sequence: TGTGCCAGTACGGACAACTACTATGGCTACACCTTC.

This chain links TRBV6-5 with TRBJ2-7; 10 nucleotides agree with TRBD1. The germline V gene encodes CDR1 MNHEY and CDR2 SVGAGI. The trim removed 6 bases at V and 3 bases at J, leaving 8 bases unmatched. This CDR3 has 15 amino acids. As DNA, the CDR3 is TGTGCCAGCAGAGAACCCGGGACAGGGGACTACGAGCAGTACTTC. The encoded protein is CASREPGTGDYEQYF.

V is TRBV13 and J is TRBJ2-2; 9 nucleotides align to TRBD1. Germline values: CDR1 PRHDT, CDR2 FYEKMQ (reference sequence). There are 17 residues in the CDR3. V shed 5 bases and J 2 bases; nucleotides not matched to a gene: 9. For the CDR3, the DNA is TGTGCCAGCAGCCCATATAAGGACAGGGGAAACACCGGGGAGCTGTTTTTT. The encoded protein is CASSPYKDRGNTGELFF.

The chain is built from TRBV5-6 and TRBJ2-5; 13 nucleotides line up with TRBD2. Germline V gene lookup returns CDR1 SGHDT and CDR2 YYEEEE. This CDR3 is 16 amino acids long. J lost 3 bases, V lost 5 bases, and 7 bases had no gene match. Here the CDR3 reads CASRTPGLAGKETQYF. CDR3 DNA: TGTGCCAGCAGGACTCCGGGACTAGCGGGAAAAGAGACCCAGTACTTC. The whole variable domain, filled in from reference TRBV5-6 and TRBJ2-5, reads DAGVTQSPTHLIKTRGQQVTLRCSPKSGHDTVSWYQQALGQGPQFIFQYYEEEERQRGNFPDRFSGHQFPNYSSELNVNALLLGDSALYLCASRTPGLAGKETQYFGPGTRLLVL.

The rearrangement joins TRBV28 to TRBJ2-7; the match to TRBD2 covers 15 bases. V gave up 5 bases and J gave up 7 bases; unmatched junction bases: 6. Germline V gene sequence: CDR1 MDHEN, CDR2 SYDVKM. This CDR3 has 15 amino acids. CDR3: CASSQGTSGRREQYF. The CDR3 region has the DNA TGTGCCAGCAGTCAAGGGACTAGCGGGAGGAGAGAGCAGTACTTC.

V and J are TRBV19 and TRBJ1-1, with a tentative D call TRBD1 (6 bases). V lost 6 bases, J lost 1 base, and 15 bases lay in between. Germline lookup yields CDR1 LNHDA and CDR2 SQIVND (reference sequence). This CDR3 has 15 amino acids. CDR3 sequence: CASRWDTRGNTEAFF. The DNA for the CDR3 is TGTGCCAGTAGGTGGGACACAAGAGGGAACACTGAAGCTTTCTTT.

The V call is TRBV2, the J call TRBJ2-2; a possible D gene is TRBD1 (6 bases). Germline values: CDR1 SNHLY, CDR2 FYNNEI. V gave up 6 bases and J gave up 7 bases, with 15 bases separating them. The CDR3 contains 14 residues. CDR3: CASSGYRDGGELFF. CDR3 bases: TGTGCCAGCAGCGGTTACAGGGACGGCGGGGAGCTGTTTTTT.

The V call is TRBV30, the J call TRBJ2-3; 16 bases are shared with TRBD2. The trim removed 0 bases at V and 2 bases at J, leaving 17 bases unmatched. The CDR3 runs to 22 residues. Per germline, CDR1 GTSNPN and CDR2 SVGIG (reference sequence). CDR3 amino acids: CAWSVFRGGLAGGLRSTDTQYF. The CDR3 nucleotides are TGTGCCTGGAGTGTCTTCCGGGGGGGACTAGCGGGAGGGCTTAGGTCCACAGATACGCAGTATTTT.

The V and J genes are TRBV4-1 and TRBJ2-2; maybe TRBD1 (6 bases). The V gene lost 0 bases and the J gene lost 7 bases, with 9 bases spanning the gap. The CDR3 length is 14 residues. Germline assignment: CDR1 MGHRA and CDR2 YSYEKL. The CDR3 DNA reads as TGCGCCAGCAGCCAAGAAGGGGGAGTCGGGGAGCTGTTTTTT. It is translated as CASSQEGGVGELFF.

The gene calls are TRBV7-2 and TRBJ1-4; TRBD1 agrees at 7 bases. Germline trimming cut 6 bases from V and 6 bases from J; bases unmatched to any gene: 4. The CDR3 is 13 residues long. CDR1 SGHTA and CDR2 FQGNSA come from the germline V gene. In nucleotides, the CDR3 is TGTGCCAGCAGGTCTACAGGGGATGAAAAACTGTTTTTT. It specifies CASRSTGDEKLFF.

In its sample, this clone was seen a few times. The gene calls are TRBV28 and TRBJ1-4, with TRBD1 matching over 8 bases. CDR1 and CDR2 (germline): MDHEN, SYDVKM. CDR3 length: 13 residues. Trimming took 7 bases from V and 6 from J; bases not matched to a gene: 4. CDR3 residues: CASNQGADEKLFF. DNA of the CDR3: TGTGCCAGCAATCAGGGGGCGGATGAAAAACTGTTTTTT.